This entry describes one T cell receptor (beta chain). The data originate from a study of blood T cells in healthy people across ages. The second PCR ran about 7 to 12 cycles with a sample-barcoded 5' primer and J-beta primers. TCRdb redid the calling of the 5' RACE reads with MiXCR, one entry per CDR3 protein. The repertoire has approximately 1,700,000 distinct CDR3 sequences, about two fifths of them found once; the top ten carry about 21%. Sample: blood. The sequence was obtained from a human donor in good health.

The CDR3 region has the DNA TGTGCCAGCAGCGTCCGGGACAGACATAACTATGGCTACACCTTC. Translated: CASSVRDRHNYGYTF. The chain is built from TRBV3-1 and TRBJ1-2, with 7 bases identical to TRBD1. CDR1 and CDR2 (germline): LGHDT, YNNKEL (reference sequence). Trimming took 5 bases from V and 1 from J; bases not matched to a gene: 7. The CDR3 has 15 amino acids.